This is a list of T cell receptor beta chains from one sample in a study of cytomegalovirus exposure and HLA in healthy donors. The assay was immunoSEQ multiplex PCR, and TCRdb's table has in-frame clones only and misses some. The sample has about 150,000 clones, about 75% seen once. Sequencing input: PBMCs. Source of these receptors: a man aged 18 to 29 in good health and CMV-seronegative. CDR3s include the opening cysteine and the closing phenylalanine or tryptophan. The order of the fields is J gene, clone size, D gene, V gene, CDR3 protein, CDR3 DNA. D genes are given only for firm matches. Size tells how often a clone was seen (once, few, many) or the class of an expanded clone, and some rows leave it out.

j_gene: TRBJ2-7
abundance: once
d_gene: TRBD1
v_gene: TRBV27
CDR3aa: CASSVTGVPFYEQYF
CDR3nt: TGTGCCAGCAGTGTGACAGGGGTTCCCTTCTACGAGCAGTACTTC

j_gene: TRBJ2-1
abundance: -
d_gene: TRBD2
v_gene: TRBV18
CDR3aa: CASSPWTSGSEQFF
CDR3nt: TGTGCCAGCTCACCGTGGACTAGCGGGAGTGAGCAGTTCTTC

j_gene: TRBJ1-1
abundance: once
d_gene: -
v_gene: TRBV5-1
CDR3aa: CASSLAPSNTEAFF
CDR3nt: TGCGCCAGCAGCTTGGCCCCGAGCAACACTGAAGCTTTCTTT

j_gene: TRBJ1-2
abundance: -
d_gene: -
v_gene: TRBV6-5
CDR3aa: CASSYVVGDYGYTF
CDR3nt: TGTGCCAGCAGTTACGTAGTCGGGGACTATGGCTACACCTTC

j_gene: TRBJ2-1
abundance: -
d_gene: TRBD2
v_gene: TRBV6-1
CDR3aa: CASSEALTSGTQNEQFF
CDR3nt: TGTGCCAGCAGTGAAGCGTTGACTAGCGGAACCCAGAATGAGCAGTTCTTC

j_gene: TRBJ1-5
abundance: -
d_gene: -
v_gene: TRBV19
CDR3aa: CASSISSGRGYQPQHF
CDR3nt: TGTGCCAGTAGCATTTCCTCCGGCAGGGGCTATCAGCCCCAGCATTTT

j_gene: TRBJ2-1
abundance: -
d_gene: -
v_gene: TRBV27
CDR3aa: CASSLRVDGGPEQFF
CDR3nt: TGTGCCAGCAGTTTAAGGGTGGACGGGGGGCCTGAGCAGTTCTTC

j_gene: TRBJ2-2
abundance: once
d_gene: -
v_gene: TRBV6-4
CDR3aa: CASSATGTGELFF
CDR3nt: TGTGCCAGCAGTGCGACGGGCACCGGGGAGCTGTTTTTT

j_gene: TRBJ2-2
abundance: -
d_gene: TRBD1
v_gene: TRBV4-3
CDR3aa: CASSQRQGSGTGELFF
CDR3nt: TGCGCCAGCAGCCAGAGACAGGGGTCGGGGACCGGGGAGCTGTTTTTT

j_gene: TRBJ2-7
abundance: -
d_gene: -
v_gene: TRBV28
CDR3aa: CASSPRAPYEQYF
CDR3nt: TGTGCCAGCAGTCCGCGGGCCCCCTACGAGCAGTACTTC

j_gene: TRBJ1-1
abundance: -
d_gene: TRBD1
v_gene: TRBV19
CDR3aa: CASWGQEVSLGTEAFF
CDR3nt: TGTGCCAGTTGGGGACAGGAGGTTTCGTTGGGCACTGAAGCTTTCTTT

j_gene: TRBJ2-3
abundance: -
d_gene: TRBD2
v_gene: TRBV5-1
CDR3aa: CASSLASGVTDTQYF
CDR3nt: TGCGCCAGCAGCTTGGCCAGCGGGGTAACAGATACGCAGTATTTT

j_gene: TRBJ2-3
abundance: few
d_gene: TRBD1
v_gene: TRBV30
CDR3aa: CAWAKTGGADTQYF
CDR3nt: TGTGCCTGGGCTAAGACAGGGGGCGCAGATACGCAGTATTTT

j_gene: TRBJ1-2
abundance: few
d_gene: TRBD1
v_gene: TRBV6-1
CDR3aa: CASTRTGDYGYTF
CDR3nt: TGTGCCAGCACTAGGACAGGGGACTATGGCTACACCTTC

j_gene: TRBJ1-2
abundance: -
d_gene: TRBD1
v_gene: TRBV27
CDR3aa: CASSWAGQGAYGYTF
CDR3nt: TGTGCCAGCAGCTGGGCCGGACAGGGGGCTTATGGCTACACCTTC

j_gene: TRBJ2-2
abundance: -
d_gene: -
v_gene: TRBV10-1
CDR3aa: CASSDPTGRTSNTGELFF
CDR3nt: TGCGCCAGCAGTGACCCGACGGGAAGGACTTCGAACACCGGGGAGCTGTTTTTT

j_gene: TRBJ2-7
abundance: -
d_gene: -
v_gene: TRBV11-2
CDR3aa: CASSLDQPSRFYEQYF
CDR3nt: TGTGCCAGCAGCTTAGATCAGCCTAGTAGGTTCTACGAGCAGTACTTC

j_gene: TRBJ1-4
abundance: -
d_gene: TRBD1
v_gene: TRBV7-2
CDR3aa: CASSSGQATNEKLFF
CDR3nt: TGTGCCAGCAGCTCAGGACAGGCAACTAATGAAAAACTGTTTTTT

j_gene: TRBJ2-7
abundance: -
d_gene: TRBD2
v_gene: TRBV9
CDR3aa: CASSVGTTSGTYEQYF
CDR3nt: TGTGCCAGCAGCGTAGGCACTACTAGCGGGACCTACGAGCAGTACTTC

j_gene: TRBJ2-6
abundance: -
d_gene: TRBD1
v_gene: TRBV28
CDR3aa: CASSPQGVSPGANVLTF
CDR3nt: TGTGCCAGCAGTCCACAGGGGGTTTCGCCTGGGGCCAACGTCCTGACTTTC

j_gene: TRBJ2-7
abundance: -
d_gene: -
v_gene: TRBV7-2
CDR3aa: CASSGRQIPYEQYF
CDR3nt: TGTGCCAGCAGCGGGAGACAAATCCCTTACGAGCAGTACTTC

j_gene: TRBJ2-1
abundance: -
d_gene: TRBD1
v_gene: TRBV5-1
CDR3aa: CASSLGDRVFF
CDR3nt: TGCGCCAGCAGCTTGGGGGACAGGGTATTCTTC

j_gene: TRBJ2-7
abundance: -
d_gene: -
v_gene: TRBV6-5
CDR3aa: CAVRKTETYEQYF
CDR3nt: TGTGCCGTCCGAAAGACTGAGACTTACGAGCAGTACTTC

j_gene: TRBJ2-7
abundance: few
d_gene: TRBD1
v_gene: TRBV5-4
CDR3aa: CASSGTGSSYEQYF
CDR3nt: TGTGCCAGCAGCGGGACAGGTAGCTCCTACGAGCAGTACTTC

j_gene: TRBJ2-3
abundance: once
d_gene: -
v_gene: TRBV6-1
CDR3aa: CASSEGRTGHPSTDTQYF
CDR3nt: TGTGCCAGCAGTGAAGGAAGGACGGGACACCCCTCCACAGATACGCAGTATTTT

j_gene: TRBJ2-7
abundance: -
d_gene: TRBD1
v_gene: TRBV19
CDR3aa: CASSIRKTGYDSYEQYF
CDR3nt: TGTGCCAGTAGTATCCGCAAGACAGGGTATGACTCCTACGAGCAGTACTTC

j_gene: TRBJ2-4
abundance: few
d_gene: TRBD1
v_gene: TRBV11-3
CDR3aa: CASSLVWVGQVSIQYF
CDR3nt: TGTGCCAGCAGCCTCGTTTGGGTCGGACAGGTGAGCATTCAGTACTTC

j_gene: TRBJ2-3
abundance: -
d_gene: TRBD2
v_gene: TRBV9
CDR3aa: CASSPSTSGPWDTQYF
CDR3nt: TGTGCCAGCAGCCCCTCCACTAGCGGTCCATGGGATACGCAGTATTTT

j_gene: TRBJ2-5
abundance: -
d_gene: -
v_gene: TRBV10-3
CDR3aa: CAISFDESAQYF
CDR3nt: TGTGCCATCAGTTTCGATGAGAGCGCCCAGTACTTC

j_gene: TRBJ1-2
abundance: few
d_gene: TRBD1
v_gene: TRBV7-8
CDR3aa: CASSWGQGGNGYTF
CDR3nt: TGTGCCAGCAGCTGGGGACAGGGGGGGAATGGCTACACCTTC

j_gene: TRBJ1-5
abundance: -
d_gene: -
v_gene: TRBV28
CDR3aa: CASSSPVGRNQPQHF
CDR3nt: TGTGCCAGCAGTTCCCCGGTGGGCCGCAATCAGCCCCAGCATTTT

j_gene: TRBJ2-3
abundance: -
d_gene: TRBD2
v_gene: TRBV5-4
CDR3aa: CASSVGGSRVADTQYF
CDR3nt: TGTGCCAGCAGCGTTGGCGGGAGTAGGGTGGCAGATACGCAGTATTTT

j_gene: TRBJ1-4
abundance: -
d_gene: -
v_gene: TRBV5-1
CDR3aa: CASSYGTGGAGEKLFF
CDR3nt: TGCGCCAGCAGTTACGGGACTGGGGGGGCTGGTGAAAAACTGTTTTTT

j_gene: TRBJ2-1
abundance: -
d_gene: TRBD1
v_gene: TRBV19
CDR3aa: CASSIASDRANEQFF
CDR3nt: TGTGCCAGTAGTATAGCGTCGGACAGGGCGAATGAGCAGTTCTTC

j_gene: TRBJ1-4
abundance: -
d_gene: -
v_gene: TRBV18
CDR3aa: CASSREGVSANEKLFF
CDR3nt: TGTGCCAGCTCCCGTGAGGGGGTGTCAGCTAATGAAAAACTGTTTTTT

j_gene: TRBJ2-3
abundance: -
d_gene: -
v_gene: TRBV5-4
CDR3aa: CASSSRDAFFDTQYF
CDR3nt: TGTGCCAGCAGCTCGCGGGACGCCTTCTTCGATACGCAGTATTTT